The present TCR beta chain was sequenced within a study of blood T cell repertoires in COVID-19. Overall study: COVID-19 samples from acute and convalescent phases originated in the United States, Italy and Spain.

The protocol was immunoSEQ multiplex PCR, while the TCRdb copy is restricted to in-frame clones and leaves out a portion. The sample includes under 45,000 clones, 85% of them seen just once. The TCR was taken from a human donor in a cohort sampled during active COVID-19. Sequencing was carried out using peripheral blood.

The CDR3 sequence is CASSQGGGETQYF. CDR3 DNA: TGTGCCAGCAGCCAAGGGGGTGGGGAGACCCAGTACTTC. The V call is TRBV7-9, the J call TRBJ2-5; perhaps TRBD1 as D (6 bases). Germline V CDR1 and CDR2: SEHNR, FQNEAQ (reference sequence). V lost 5 bases and J 5 bases, leaving 12 bases between the germline ends. The CDR3 covers 13 residues. The full variable domain, completed using reference TRBV7-9 and TRBJ2-5, is DTGVSQNPRHKITKRGQNVTFRCDPISEHNRLYWYRQTLGQGPEFLTYFQNEAQLEKSRLLSDRFSAERPKGSFSTLEIQRTEQGDSAMYLCASSQGGGETQYFGPGTRLLVL.